These T cell receptor beta chains were read from a single sample in a study of blood T cell repertoires in COVID-19. Profiled with immunoSEQ multiplex PCR; TCRdb holds only in-frame clones, not every one. The sample has around 200,000 clones, more than 75% seen once. Sequenced sample: peripheral blood. Receptor source: a man aged 40-49 years with active or convalescent COVID-19. Each CDR3 is given with its conserved first and last residue. A D gene is named only where the DNA matches it firmly. Expanded clones are given a class, and other clones once, few, many or no size at all.

cdr3_aa: CASSVGLPDEQYF
cdr3_nt: TGTGCCAGCAGCGTAGGACTTCCAGACGAGCAGTACTTC
j_call: TRBJ2-7
v_call: TRBV9
clone_size: few
d_call: -

cdr3_aa: CASSLVPGQGRNEKLFF
cdr3_nt: TGTGCCAGCAGCCTCGTCCCGGGACAGGGTCGAAATGAAAAACTGTTTTTT
j_call: TRBJ1-4
v_call: TRBV3-1/TRBV3-2
clone_size: -
d_call: TRBD1

cdr3_aa: CATSGDRDEEQYF
cdr3_nt: TGTGCCACCAGTGGGGACAGGGATGAGGAGCAGTACTTC
j_call: TRBJ2-7
v_call: TRBV24-1
clone_size: -
d_call: TRBD1

cdr3_aa: CASSQEMGLNSPLHF
cdr3_nt: TGTGCCAGCAGCCAAGAAATGGGGCTTAATTCACCCCTCCACTTT
j_call: TRBJ1-6
v_call: TRBV4-2
clone_size: -
d_call: -

cdr3_aa: CASRDREVGYTGELFF
cdr3_nt: TGTGCCAGCAGGGACCGGGAGGTCGGGTACACCGGGGAGCTGTTTTTT
j_call: TRBJ2-2
v_call: TRBV28
clone_size: -
d_call: TRBD2

cdr3_aa: CASSSWQPTEAFF
cdr3_nt: TGTGCCAGCAGCTCGTGGCAACCCACTGAAGCTTTCTTT
j_call: TRBJ1-1
v_call: TRBV5-5
clone_size: -
d_call: -

cdr3_aa: CASSLLYGYTF
cdr3_nt: TGTGCCAGCAGCCTTCTTTATGGCTACACCTTC
j_call: TRBJ1-2
v_call: TRBV3-1/TRBV3-2
clone_size: -
d_call: -

cdr3_aa: CARTGSPNTGELFF
cdr3_nt: TGTGCCAGAACCGGGAGCCCGAACACCGGGGAGCTGTTTTTT
j_call: TRBJ2-2
v_call: TRBV5-3
clone_size: -
d_call: -

cdr3_aa: CASSQDPGMDEQYF
cdr3_nt: TGTGCCAGCAGCCAAGATCCAGGGATGGACGAGCAGTACTTC
j_call: TRBJ2-7
v_call: TRBV3-1/TRBV3-2
clone_size: -
d_call: -

cdr3_aa: CASSEGLAGSYEQYF
cdr3_nt: TGTGCCAGCAGCGAAGGACTAGCGGGGTCCTACGAGCAGTACTTC
j_call: TRBJ2-7
v_call: TRBV9
clone_size: -
d_call: TRBD2

cdr3_aa: CASSHGTGGREQYF
cdr3_nt: TGTGCCAGCAGCCACGGGACAGGGGGAAGGGAGCAGTACTTC
j_call: TRBJ2-7
v_call: TRBV7-2
clone_size: -
d_call: TRBD1

cdr3_aa: CASSQGTRSEAFF
cdr3_nt: TGTGCCAGCAGCCAAGGGACAAGGAGTGAAGCTTTCTTT
j_call: TRBJ1-1
v_call: TRBV3-1/TRBV3-2
clone_size: -
d_call: -

cdr3_aa: CASMGTGVKFF
cdr3_nt: TGTGCCAGCATGGGCACAGGCGTGAAGTTCTTC
j_call: TRBJ2-1
v_call: TRBV6-5
clone_size: -
d_call: -

cdr3_aa: CASSWTVFPYEQYF
cdr3_nt: TGTGCCAGCAGTTGGACAGTTTTCCCCTACGAGCAGTACTTC
j_call: TRBJ2-7
v_call: TRBV28
clone_size: -
d_call: -

cdr3_aa: CSVTPDRAEQYF
cdr3_nt: TGCAGCGTTACGCCTGACAGGGCCGAGCAGTACTTC
j_call: TRBJ2-7
v_call: TRBV29-1
clone_size: -
d_call: TRBD1

cdr3_aa: CASSPQFSYNSPLHF
cdr3_nt: TGTGCCAGCAGCCCCCAGTTCTCCTATAATTCACCCCTCCACTTT
j_call: TRBJ1-6
v_call: TRBV3-1/TRBV3-2
clone_size: -
d_call: -

cdr3_aa: CSVESAGTEAFF
cdr3_nt: TGCAGCGTTGAAAGCGCGGGCACTGAAGCTTTCTTT
j_call: TRBJ1-1
v_call: TRBV29-1
clone_size: -
d_call: -

cdr3_aa: CASSQVPTGARRNEQFF
cdr3_nt: TGCGCCAGCAGCCAAGTTCCGACAGGGGCGCGTCGCAATGAGCAGTTCTTC
j_call: TRBJ2-1
v_call: TRBV4-1
clone_size: -
d_call: TRBD1

cdr3_aa: CASSLGPGLGRPGANVLTF
cdr3_nt: TGTGCCAGCAGCTTAGGACCGGGTCTGGGTAGACCTGGGGCCAACGTCCTGACTTTC
j_call: TRBJ2-6
v_call: TRBV7-2
clone_size: once
d_call: -

cdr3_aa: CASSETGAYEQYF
cdr3_nt: TGTGCCAGCTCAGAGACAGGAGCCTACGAGCAGTACTTC
j_call: TRBJ2-7
v_call: TRBV18
clone_size: -
d_call: -

cdr3_aa: CASSGGREGYYGYTF
cdr3_nt: TGTGCCAGCAGCGGAGGGAGGGAGGGGTACTATGGCTACACCTTC
j_call: TRBJ1-2
v_call: TRBV5-4
clone_size: once
d_call: -

cdr3_aa: CAIAEGGLAKNIQYF
cdr3_nt: TGTGCCATCGCCGAAGGGGGCCTAGCCAAAAACATTCAGTACTTC
j_call: TRBJ2-4
v_call: TRBV10-3
clone_size: -
d_call: TRBD1

cdr3_aa: CAWRGGWRGAGYTF
cdr3_nt: TGTGCCTGGAGGGGGGGATGGAGGGGCGCTGGCTACACCTTC
j_call: TRBJ1-2
v_call: TRBV30
clone_size: few
d_call: -

cdr3_aa: CATSEVLGGENIQYF
cdr3_nt: TGTGCCACCAGTGAGGTGTTAGGGGGGGAAAACATTCAGTACTTC
j_call: TRBJ2-4
v_call: TRBV24-1
clone_size: -
d_call: -

cdr3_aa: CASSLTRGGTEAFF
cdr3_nt: TGCGCCAGCAGCCTAACCAGGGGAGGGACTGAAGCTTTCTTT
j_call: TRBJ1-1
v_call: TRBV4-1
clone_size: -
d_call: -

cdr3_aa: CASSLVRGGPDTQYF
cdr3_nt: TGTGCCAGCAGCTTAGTCCGGGGGGGCCCAGATACGCAGTATTTT
j_call: TRBJ2-3
v_call: TRBV7-2
clone_size: -
d_call: TRBD2

cdr3_aa: CASSQDSFADYSGNTIYF
cdr3_nt: TGTGCCAGCAGCCAAGATAGTTTCGCCGATTACTCTGGAAACACCATATATTTT
j_call: TRBJ1-3
v_call: TRBV14
clone_size: once
d_call: -

cdr3_aa: CATSRDQGNYGYTF
cdr3_nt: TGTGCCACCAGCAGAGATCAGGGGAACTATGGCTACACCTTC
j_call: TRBJ1-2
v_call: TRBV15
clone_size: -
d_call: -

cdr3_aa: CASSLATRVPQHF
cdr3_nt: TGTGCCAGCAGTTTAGCGACCCGGGTACCCCAGCATTTT
j_call: TRBJ1-5
v_call: TRBV12-3/TRBV12-4
clone_size: once
d_call: -